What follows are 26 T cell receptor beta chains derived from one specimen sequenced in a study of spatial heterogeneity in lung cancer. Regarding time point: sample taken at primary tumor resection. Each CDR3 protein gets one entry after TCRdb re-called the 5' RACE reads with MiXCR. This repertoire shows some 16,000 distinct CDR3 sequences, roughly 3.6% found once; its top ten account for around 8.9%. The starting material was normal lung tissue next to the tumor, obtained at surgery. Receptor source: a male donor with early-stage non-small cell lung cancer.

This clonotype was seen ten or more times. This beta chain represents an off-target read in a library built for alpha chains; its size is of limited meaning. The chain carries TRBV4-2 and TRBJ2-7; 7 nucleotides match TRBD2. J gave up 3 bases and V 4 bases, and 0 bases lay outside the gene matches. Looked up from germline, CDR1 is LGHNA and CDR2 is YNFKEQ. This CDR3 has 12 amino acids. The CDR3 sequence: CASSLAGYEQYF. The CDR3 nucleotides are TGTGCCAGCAGCCTAGCGGGCTACGAGCAGTACTTC.

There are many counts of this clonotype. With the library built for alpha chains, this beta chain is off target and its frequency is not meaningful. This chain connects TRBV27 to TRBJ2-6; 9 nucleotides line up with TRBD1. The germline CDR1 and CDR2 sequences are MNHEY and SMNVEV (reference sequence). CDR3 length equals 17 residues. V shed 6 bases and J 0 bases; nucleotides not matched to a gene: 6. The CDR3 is CASRQGARGSGANVLTF. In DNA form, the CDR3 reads TGTGCCAGCAGACAGGGGGCGAGAGGCTCTGGGGCCAACGTCCTGACTTTC.

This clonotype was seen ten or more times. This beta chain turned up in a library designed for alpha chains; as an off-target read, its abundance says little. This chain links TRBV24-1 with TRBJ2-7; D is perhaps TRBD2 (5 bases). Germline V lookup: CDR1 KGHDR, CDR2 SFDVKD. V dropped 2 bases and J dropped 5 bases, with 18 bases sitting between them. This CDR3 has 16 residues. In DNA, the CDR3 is TGTGCCACCAGTGATTCCACCGGGAACCCGCGGAACGAGCAGTACTTC. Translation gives CATSDSTGNPRNEQYF.

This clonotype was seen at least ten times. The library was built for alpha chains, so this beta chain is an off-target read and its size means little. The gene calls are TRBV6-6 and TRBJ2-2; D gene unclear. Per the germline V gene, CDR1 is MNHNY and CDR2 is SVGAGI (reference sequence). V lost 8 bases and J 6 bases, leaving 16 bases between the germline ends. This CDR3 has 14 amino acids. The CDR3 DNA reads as TGTGCCAGCGGAAATTCCGGAAGCGCCGGGGAGCTGTTTTTT. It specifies CASGNSGSAGELFF.

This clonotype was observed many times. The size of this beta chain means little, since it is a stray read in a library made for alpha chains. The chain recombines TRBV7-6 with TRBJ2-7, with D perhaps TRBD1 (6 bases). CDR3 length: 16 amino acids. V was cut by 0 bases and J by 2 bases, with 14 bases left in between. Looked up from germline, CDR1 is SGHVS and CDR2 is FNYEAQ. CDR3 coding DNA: TGTGCCAGCAGCTTAGCGATGACAGGTTCACCCTACGAGCAGTACTTC. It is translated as CASSLAMTGSPYEQYF.

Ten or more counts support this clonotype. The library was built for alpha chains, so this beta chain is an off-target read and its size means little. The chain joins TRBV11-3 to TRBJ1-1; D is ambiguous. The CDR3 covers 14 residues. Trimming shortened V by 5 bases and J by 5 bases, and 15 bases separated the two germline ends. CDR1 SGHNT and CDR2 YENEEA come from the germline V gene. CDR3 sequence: CASSPTPAGTEAFF. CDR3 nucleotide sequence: TGTGCCAGCAGCCCAACGCCCGCTGGGACTGAAGCTTTCTTT.

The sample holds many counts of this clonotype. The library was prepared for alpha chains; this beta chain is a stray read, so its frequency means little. CDR3 DNA: TGCAGTGCCCTACCCCACAGTAACACTGAAGCTTTCTTT. It codes for CSALPHSNTEAFF. The chain couples TRBV20-1 to TRBJ1-1; D is unresolved. CDR1 and CDR2 from the germline V gene are DFQATT and SNEGSKA (reference sequence). V dropped 6 bases and J dropped 2 bases, with 13 bases sitting between them. The CDR3 covers 13 residues.

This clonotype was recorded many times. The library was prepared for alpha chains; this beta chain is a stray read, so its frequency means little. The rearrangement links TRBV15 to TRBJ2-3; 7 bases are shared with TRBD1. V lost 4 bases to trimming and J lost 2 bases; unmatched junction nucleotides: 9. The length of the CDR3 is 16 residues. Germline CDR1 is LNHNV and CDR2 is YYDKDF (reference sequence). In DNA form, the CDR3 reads TGTGCCACCAGCACTCGACAGGGCGCCTCCACAGATACGCAGTATTTT. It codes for CATSTRQGASTDTQYF.

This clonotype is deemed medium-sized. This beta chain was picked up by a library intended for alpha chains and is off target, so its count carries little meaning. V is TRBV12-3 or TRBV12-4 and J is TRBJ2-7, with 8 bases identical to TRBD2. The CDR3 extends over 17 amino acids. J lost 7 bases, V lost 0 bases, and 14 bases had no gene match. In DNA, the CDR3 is TGTGCCAGCAGTTTAGCGCTACGACTAGCGACCGGAGGAGAGCAGTACTTC. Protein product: CASSLALRLATGGEQYF.

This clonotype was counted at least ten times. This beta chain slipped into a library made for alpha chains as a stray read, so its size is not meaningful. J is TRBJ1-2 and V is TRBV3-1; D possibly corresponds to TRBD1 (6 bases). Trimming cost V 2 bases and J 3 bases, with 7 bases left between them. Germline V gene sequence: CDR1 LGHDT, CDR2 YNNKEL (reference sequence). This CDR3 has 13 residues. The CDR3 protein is CASSQRTDYGYTF. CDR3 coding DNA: TGTGCCAGCAGCCAAAGGACAGACTATGGCTACACCTTC. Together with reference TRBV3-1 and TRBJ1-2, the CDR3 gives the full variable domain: DTAVSQTPKYLVTQMGNDKSIKCEQNLGHDTMYWYKQDSKKFLKIMFSYNNKELIINETVPNRFSPKSPDKAHLNLHINSLELGDSAVYFCASSQRTDYGYTFGSGTRLTVV.

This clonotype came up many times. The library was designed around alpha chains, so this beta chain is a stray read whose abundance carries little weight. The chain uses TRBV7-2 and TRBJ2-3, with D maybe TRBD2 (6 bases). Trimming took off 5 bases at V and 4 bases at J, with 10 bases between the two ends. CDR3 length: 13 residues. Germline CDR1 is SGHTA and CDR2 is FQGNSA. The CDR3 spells CASSGASADTQYF. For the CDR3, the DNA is TGTGCCAGCAGCGGGGCTAGCGCAGATACGCAGTATTTT.

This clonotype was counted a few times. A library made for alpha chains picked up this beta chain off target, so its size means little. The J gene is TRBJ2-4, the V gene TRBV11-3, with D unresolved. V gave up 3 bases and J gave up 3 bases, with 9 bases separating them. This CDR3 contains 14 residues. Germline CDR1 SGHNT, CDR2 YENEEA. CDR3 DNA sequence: TGTGCCAGCAGCTTGATGGGTGGCAAAAACATTCAGTACTTC. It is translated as CASSLMGGKNIQYF.

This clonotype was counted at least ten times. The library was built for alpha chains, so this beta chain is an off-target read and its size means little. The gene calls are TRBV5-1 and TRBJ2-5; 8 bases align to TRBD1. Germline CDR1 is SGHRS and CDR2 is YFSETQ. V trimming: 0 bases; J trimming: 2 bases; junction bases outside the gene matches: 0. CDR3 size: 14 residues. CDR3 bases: TGCGCCAGCAGCTTGGGACAGGGGCAAGAGACCCAGTACTTC. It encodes CASSLGQGQETQYF.

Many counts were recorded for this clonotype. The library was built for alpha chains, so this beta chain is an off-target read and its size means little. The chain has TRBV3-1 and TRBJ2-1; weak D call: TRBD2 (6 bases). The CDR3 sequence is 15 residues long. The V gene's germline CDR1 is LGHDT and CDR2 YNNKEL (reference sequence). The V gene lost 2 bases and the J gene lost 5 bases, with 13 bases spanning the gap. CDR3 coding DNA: TGTGCCAGCAGCCAACGCGGGGATACGAACAATGAGCAGTTCTTC. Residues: CASSQRGDTNNEQFF.

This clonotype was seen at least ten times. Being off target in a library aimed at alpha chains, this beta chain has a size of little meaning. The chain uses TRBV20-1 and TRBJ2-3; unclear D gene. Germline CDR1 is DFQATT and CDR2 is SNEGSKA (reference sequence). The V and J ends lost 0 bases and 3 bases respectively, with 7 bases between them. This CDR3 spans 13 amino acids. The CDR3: CSARDFRTDTQYF. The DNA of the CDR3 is TGCAGTGCTAGAGATTTCAGGACAGATACGCAGTATTTT.

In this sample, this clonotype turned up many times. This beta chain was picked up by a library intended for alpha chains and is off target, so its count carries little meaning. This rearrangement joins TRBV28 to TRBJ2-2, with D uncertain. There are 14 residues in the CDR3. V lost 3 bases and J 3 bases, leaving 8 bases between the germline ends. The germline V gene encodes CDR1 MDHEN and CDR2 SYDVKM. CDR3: CASSFRLYTGELFF. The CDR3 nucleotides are TGTGCCAGCAGTTTTCGACTCTACACCGGGGAGCTGTTTTTT.

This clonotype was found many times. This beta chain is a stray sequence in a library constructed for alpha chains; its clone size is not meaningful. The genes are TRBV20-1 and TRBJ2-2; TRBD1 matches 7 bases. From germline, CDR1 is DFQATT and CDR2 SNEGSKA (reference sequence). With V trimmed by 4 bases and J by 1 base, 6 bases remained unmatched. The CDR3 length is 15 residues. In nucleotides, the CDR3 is TGCAGTGCTACTAGACAGGGCGGGAACACCGGGGAGCTGTTTTTT. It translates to CSATRQGGNTGELFF.

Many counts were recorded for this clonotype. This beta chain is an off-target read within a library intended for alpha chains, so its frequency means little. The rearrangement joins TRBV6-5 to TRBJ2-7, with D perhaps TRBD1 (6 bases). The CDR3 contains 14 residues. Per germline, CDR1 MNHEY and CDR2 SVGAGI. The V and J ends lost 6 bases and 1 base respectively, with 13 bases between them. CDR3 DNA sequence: TGTGCCAGCAGCCGGGACGGACAGTCCTACGAGCAGTACTTC. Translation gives CASSRDGQSYEQYF.

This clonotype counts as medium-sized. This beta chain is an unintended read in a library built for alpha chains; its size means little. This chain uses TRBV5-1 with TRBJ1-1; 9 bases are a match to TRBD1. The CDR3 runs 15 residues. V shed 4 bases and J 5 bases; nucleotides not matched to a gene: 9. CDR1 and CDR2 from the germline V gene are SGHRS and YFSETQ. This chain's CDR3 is CASSTLQGAGTEAFF. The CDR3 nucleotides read TGCGCCAGCAGCACTCTACAGGGGGCTGGGACTGAAGCTTTCTTT.

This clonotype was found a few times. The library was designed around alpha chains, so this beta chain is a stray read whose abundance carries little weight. This CDR3 reads CASSGGVLANQETQYF. CDR3 DNA: TGTGCCAGCAGTGGGGGGGTCCTAGCGAACCAAGAGACCCAGTACTTC. The chain is built from TRBV6-1 and TRBJ2-5, with a possible D match to TRBD2 (6 bases). CDR3 length: 16 residues. Germline V lookup: CDR1 MNHNS, CDR2 SASEGT. The V end lost 4 bases, the J end lost 0 bases, and 15 bases lay between the germline ends.

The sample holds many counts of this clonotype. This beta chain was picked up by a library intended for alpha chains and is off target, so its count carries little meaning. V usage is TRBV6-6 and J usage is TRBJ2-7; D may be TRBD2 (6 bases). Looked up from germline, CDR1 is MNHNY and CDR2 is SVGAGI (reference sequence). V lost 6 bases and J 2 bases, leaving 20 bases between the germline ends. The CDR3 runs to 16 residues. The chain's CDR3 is CASSKGGVAETYEQYF. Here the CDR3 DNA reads TGTGCCAGCAGCAAGGGTGGGGTAGCGGAGACCTACGAGCAGTACTTC.

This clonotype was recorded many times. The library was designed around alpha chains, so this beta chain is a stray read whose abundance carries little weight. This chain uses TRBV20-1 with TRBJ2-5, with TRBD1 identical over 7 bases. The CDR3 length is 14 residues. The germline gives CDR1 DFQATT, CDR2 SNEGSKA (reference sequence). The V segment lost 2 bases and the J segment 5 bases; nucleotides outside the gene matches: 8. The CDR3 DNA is TGCAGTGCTAGAAGGGGGCAGCTCCCGGAGACCCAGTACTTC. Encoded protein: CSARRGQLPETQYF.

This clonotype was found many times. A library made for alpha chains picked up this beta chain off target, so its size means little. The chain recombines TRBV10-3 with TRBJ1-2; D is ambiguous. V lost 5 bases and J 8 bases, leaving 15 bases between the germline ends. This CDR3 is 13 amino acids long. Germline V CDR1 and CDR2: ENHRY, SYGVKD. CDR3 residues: CAISTLQQEGYTF. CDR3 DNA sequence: TGTGCCATCAGTACATTACAGCAGGAAGGCTACACCTTC.

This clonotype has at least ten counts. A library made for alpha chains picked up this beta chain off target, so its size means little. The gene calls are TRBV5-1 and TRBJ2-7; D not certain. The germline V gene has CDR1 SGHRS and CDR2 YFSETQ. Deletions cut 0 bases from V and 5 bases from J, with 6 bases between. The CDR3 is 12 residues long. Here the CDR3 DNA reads TGCGCCAGCAGCTTGGCCTTCGACGAGCAGTACTTC. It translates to CASSLAFDEQYF.

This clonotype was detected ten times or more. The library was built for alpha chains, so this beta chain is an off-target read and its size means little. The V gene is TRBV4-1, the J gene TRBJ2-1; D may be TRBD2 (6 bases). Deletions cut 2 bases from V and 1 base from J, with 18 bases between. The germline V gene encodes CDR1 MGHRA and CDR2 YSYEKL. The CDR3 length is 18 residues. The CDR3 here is CASSQSNSGPTSYNEQFF. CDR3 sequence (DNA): TGCGCCAGCAGCCAAAGTAATAGCGGACCGACATCCTACAATGAGCAGTTCTTC.

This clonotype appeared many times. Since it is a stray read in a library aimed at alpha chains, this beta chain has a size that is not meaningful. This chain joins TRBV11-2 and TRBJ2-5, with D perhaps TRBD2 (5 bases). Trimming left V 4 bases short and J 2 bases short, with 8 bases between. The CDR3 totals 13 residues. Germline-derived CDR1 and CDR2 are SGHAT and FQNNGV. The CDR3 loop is CASSYGVQETQYF. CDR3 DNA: TGTGCCAGCAGCTACGGGGTTCAAGAGACCCAGTACTTC.